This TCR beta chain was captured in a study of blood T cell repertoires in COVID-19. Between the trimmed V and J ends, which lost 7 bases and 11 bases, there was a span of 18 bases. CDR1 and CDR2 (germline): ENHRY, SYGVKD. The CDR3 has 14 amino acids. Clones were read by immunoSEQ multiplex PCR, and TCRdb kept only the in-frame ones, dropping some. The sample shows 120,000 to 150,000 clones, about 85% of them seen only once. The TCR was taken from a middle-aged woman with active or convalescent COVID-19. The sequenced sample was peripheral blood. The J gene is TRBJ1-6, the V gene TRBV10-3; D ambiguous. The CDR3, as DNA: TGTGCCATCACCCCCGGGGAGGGTAGGGCACCCCTCCACTTT. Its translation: CAITPGEGRAPLHF.